Below, 28 T cell receptor beta chains from the same sample are listed, as sequenced in a study of T cells after yellow fever vaccination. MiXCR, applied by TCRdb to the 5' RACE reads, yields one record per CDR3 protein. Altogether 350,000 to 450,000 distinct CDR3 sequences are present, about 19% being singletons, with the ten largest covering 18%. The input for sequencing was PBMCs, taken before the yellow fever booster vaccination. Receptors were obtained from a man aged 18 to 30 who received the YFV17D yellow fever vaccine.

V usage is TRBV6-2 or TRBV6-3 and J usage is TRBJ1-1, with D unresolved. V gave up 7 bases and J gave up 7 bases, with 10 bases separating them. The CDR3 extends over 11 amino acids. Germline CDR1 reads MNHEY; CDR2 reads SVGEGT. The chain's CDR3 is CASTLSGEAFF. In DNA form, the CDR3 reads TGTGCCAGCACCCTTTCCGGTGAAGCTTTCTTT.

This clonotype has only a few counts. The rearrangement uses TRBV4-1 and TRBJ2-5; D unresolved. In germline, CDR1 is MGHRA, CDR2 YSYEKL. This CDR3 is built from 15 residues. V was shortened by 0 bases and J by 1 base, with 9 bases between the two germline ends. This chain's CDR3 is CASSQDRTLQETQYF. CDR3 DNA sequence: TGCGCCAGCAGCCAAGATCGAACGCTCCAAGAGACCCAGTACTTC.

This chain links TRBV6-6 with TRBJ2-4; 11 bases match TRBD1. Germline values: CDR1 MNHNY, CDR2 SVGAGI (reference sequence). Losses at the gene ends were 6 bases for V and 3 bases for J; bases not matched to a gene: 7. The CDR3 totals 16 residues. The CDR3 is CASRTGQGDDKNIQYF. For the CDR3, the DNA is TGTGCCAGCAGAACGGGACAGGGGGACGACAAAAACATTCAGTACTTC.

This chain uses TRBV7-2 with TRBJ2-7; D might be TRBD2 (6 bases). The CDR3 spans 14 residues. CDR1 is SGHTA, CDR2 FQGNSA, per germline. V lost 5 bases and J lost 0, with 11 bases in between. The CDR3: CASSAGRISYEQYF. The CDR3 nucleotides read TGTGCCAGCAGCGCGGGACGGATCTCCTACGAGCAGTACTTC.

The rearrangement uses TRBV6-2 or TRBV6-3 and TRBJ1-1; tentatively, D is TRBD1 (5 bases). V was clipped by 7 bases and J by 2 bases, with 11 bases between them. This CDR3 contains 13 residues. From germline, CDR1 is MNHEY and CDR2 SVGEGT. CDR3 loop: CASTVGQNTEAFF. The CDR3 coding sequence is TGTGCCAGCACCGTCGGACAAAACACTGAAGCTTTCTTT.

This clonotype was picked up a small number of times. The rearrangement uses TRBV20-1 and TRBJ1-1; no definite D call. Germline CDR1 and CDR2: DFQATT and SNEGSKA (reference sequence). V was pared by 3 bases and J by 1 base, with 6 bases between. The CDR3 sequence is 12 residues long. Here the CDR3 reads CSASETNTEAFF. The CDR3 DNA follows: TGCAGTGCTAGTGAGACGAACACTGAAGCTTTCTTT.

The chain employs TRBV12-3 or TRBV12-4 and TRBJ2-2; 7 nucleotides match TRBD2. There are 15 residues in the CDR3. With V trimmed by 6 bases and J by 3 bases, 7 bases remained unmatched. The CDR3 loop is CASSPGLVDTGELFF. Here the CDR3 DNA reads TGTGCCAGCAGCCCCGGACTAGTCGACACCGGGGAGCTGTTTTTT.

This chain joins TRBV5-1 and TRBJ2-4; possible D gene TRBD1, 6 bases. V was cut by 4 bases and J by 0 bases, with 11 bases left in between. In germline, CDR1 is SGHRS, CDR2 YFSETQ. The CDR3 is 15 residues long. CDR3: CASSSRGLAKNIQYF. The CDR3 coding sequence is TGCGCCAGCAGCAGCAGGGGTCTAGCCAAAAACATTCAGTACTTC.

In this sample, this clonotype turned up many times. This CDR3 reads CSVELTDYEQYF. CDR3 DNA: TGCAGCGTTGAGTTGACGGACTACGAGCAGTACTTC. This chain uses TRBV29-1 with TRBJ2-7; D unclear. Germline V gene data show CDR1 as SQVTM and CDR2 as ANQGSEA. There are 12 residues in the CDR3. V lost 3 bases, J lost 3 bases, and 9 bases lay in between.

The table lists this clonotype with a few counts. The chain joins TRBV12-3 or TRBV12-4 to TRBJ2-7, with D perhaps matching TRBD1 (5 bases). Trimming pared 4 bases from V and 5 bases from J, leaving 9 bases between. The CDR3 extends over 12 amino acids. In DNA, the CDR3 is TGTGCCAGCAGTTCAGGGTGGCACGAGCAGTACGTC. As protein: CASSSGWHEQYV.

V usage is TRBV6-2 or TRBV6-3 and J usage is TRBJ2-2; 8 bases map to TRBD1. The CDR3 covers 16 residues. The J segment lost 5 bases and the V segment lost 7 bases, leaving 12 bases of the junction unmatched. Germline V CDR1 and CDR2: MNHEY, SVGEGT. CDR3 sequence: CASISRGLGGTGELFF. DNA for the CDR3: TGTGCCAGCATCAGCAGGGGGCTCGGTGGGACCGGGGAGCTGTTTTTT.

CDR3 loop: CSVATDTQYF. CDR3 bases: TGCAGCGTTGCCACAGATACGCAGTATTTT. The rearrangement joins TRBV29-1 to TRBJ2-3; D is ambiguous. Per the germline V gene, CDR1 is SQVTM and CDR2 is ANQGSEA. The CDR3 has 10 amino acids. Trimming removed 4 bases from V and 2 bases from J, with 1 base in between.

This clonotype was detected only a few times. V gene TRBV7-2 combines with J gene TRBJ1-6; D is possibly TRBD1 (5 bases). The CDR3 totals 14 residues. Trimming removed 4 bases at V and 4 bases at J, with 8 bases between. CDR1 is SGHTA, CDR2 FQGNSA, per germline. This chain's CDR3 is CASSSTDYNSPLHF. CDR3 nucleotide sequence: TGTGCCAGCAGCTCGACAGATTATAATTCACCCCTCCACTTT.

The table lists this clonotype with a few counts. The chain has TRBV4-1 and TRBJ1-6, with a tentative D call TRBD1 (6 bases). This CDR3 spans 14 amino acids. V lost 3 bases and J lost 9, with 12 bases in between. Germline V gene data show CDR1 as MGHRA and CDR2 as YSYEKL. The CDR3 sequence is CASSQKGGGSPLHF. The DNA of the CDR3 is TGCGCCAGCAGCCAGAAAGGGGGGGGTTCACCCCTCCACTTT.

This clonotype came up a few times. The chain has TRBV4-1 and TRBJ2-7; TRBD1 is a possible D gene (5 bases). Deletions cut 2 bases from V and 5 bases from J, with 7 bases between. Germline CDR1 and CDR2: MGHRA and YSYEKL. This CDR3 has 12 residues. The CDR3 bases are TGCGCCAGCAGCCAATCAGGGCACGAGCAGTACTTC. Its protein is CASSQSGHEQYF.

This clonotype appeared a few times. This chain connects TRBV7-2 to TRBJ2-5, with a possible D match to TRBD2 (5 bases). Germline assignment: CDR1 SGHTA and CDR2 FQGNSA. V gave up 7 bases and J gave up 5 bases, with 20 bases separating them. This CDR3 region has 15 residues. CDR3 in DNA: TGTGCCAGCACCCAGAATGTGGGGAGTTTGGAGACCCAGTACTTC. As protein: CASTQNVGSLETQYF.

There are a few counts of this clonotype. The chain links TRBV20-1 to TRBJ1-1; 7 bases are a match to TRBD1. Germline V CDR1 and CDR2: DFQATT, SNEGSKA (reference sequence). This CDR3 is built from 11 residues. CDR3 loop: CRAWDRYEAFF. CDR3 nucleotide sequence: TGCAGAGCCTGGGACAGATATGAAGCTTTCTTT.

In its sample, this clonotype was seen a few times. The rearrangement uses TRBV7-6 and TRBJ1-3; possibly TRBD1 for D (5 bases). The CDR3 sequence is 14 residues long. The V and J ends lost 2 bases and 4 bases respectively, with 9 bases between them. Germline CDR1 is SGHVS and CDR2 is FNYEAQ. CDR3 DNA: TGTGCCAGCAGCTTACGGCAGGGAGGAAACACCATATATTTT. Translated: CASSLRQGGNTIYF.

In this sample, this clonotype turned up a few times. The genes are TRBV3-1 and TRBJ2-1, with 10 bases that match TRBD1. The CDR3 extends over 15 amino acids. V dropped 5 bases and J dropped 7; count of bases not matched to a gene: 8. Germline CDR1 and CDR2: LGHDT and YNNKEL (reference sequence). The CDR3 coding sequence is TGTGCCAGCAGCGATGCTAGACAGGGGGCTAATGAGCAGTTCTTC. Protein product: CASSDARQGANEQFF.

The sample holds a few counts of this clonotype. The rearrangement uses TRBV6-6 and TRBJ1-2, with D perhaps TRBD1 (5 bases). V was shortened by 5 bases and J by 8 bases, with 9 bases between the two germline ends. The CDR3 runs 11 residues. CDR1 and CDR2 (germline): MNHNY, SVGAGI (reference sequence). CDR3 coding DNA: TGTGCCAGCAGTGACAGAGGAGGCTACACCTTC. This encodes CASSDRGGYTF.

In this sample, this clonotype turned up a few times. This rearrangement joins TRBV10-3 to TRBJ1-2, with D tentatively TRBD1 (5 bases). This CDR3 is 14 amino acids long. Germline V lookup: CDR1 ENHRY, CDR2 SYGVKD. The ends were cut back, 2 bases at V and 2 bases at J, with 9 bases in the middle. CDR3 sequence reads: CAISEQGSNYGYTF. The CDR3 nucleotides read TGTGCCATCAGTGAGCAGGGCTCCAACTATGGCTACACCTTC.

This clonotype was seen many times. The CDR3, as DNA: TGTGCCGGGTTGACTAGCGGGCAAGAGACCCAGTACTTC. Translation: CAGLTSGQETQYF. This chain links TRBV6-6 with TRBJ2-5; TRBD2 aligns across 10 bases. Trimming took 11 bases from V and 2 from J; bases not matched to a gene: 5. CDR3 length: 13 residues. Germline V gene data show CDR1 as MNHNY and CDR2 as SVGAGI (reference sequence).

The chain employs TRBV6-5 and TRBJ2-4, with D uncertain. Germline lookup yields CDR1 MNHEY and CDR2 SVGAGI. Trimming cost V 0 bases and J 1 base, with 10 bases left between them. The CDR3 runs to 16 residues. CDR3 DNA sequence: TGTGCCAGCAGTTACTCGGCAGCCACTGCCAAAAACATTCAGTACTTC. Its protein is CASSYSAATAKNIQYF.

The chain is built from TRBV12-3 or TRBV12-4 and TRBJ2-5; D could derive from TRBD1 or TRBD2 (5 bases each). The CDR3 loop spans 13 amino acids. The V end was cut by 7 bases, the J end by 4 bases, with 13 bases between. In DNA form, the CDR3 reads TGTGCCAGCACCCGCCGGGGACGAGAGACCCAGTACTTC. It translates to CASTRRGRETQYF.

The chain uses TRBV27 and TRBJ2-5, with TRBD2 matching over 8 bases. Trimming cost V 3 bases and J 9 bases; bases outside gene matches: 6. The V gene's germline CDR1 is MNHEY and CDR2 SMNVEV (reference sequence). The CDR3 has 13 residues. CDR3 coding DNA: TGTGCCAGCAGTTTCGGGGGGGGCAGGGCCCAGTACTTC. Translation gives CASSFGGGRAQYF.

This chain connects TRBV7-6 to TRBJ2-1; 8 bases fit TRBD1. CDR3 length: 15 residues. Trimming cost V 3 bases and J 7 bases; bases outside gene matches: 8. Germline loops: CDR1 SGHVS, CDR2 FNYEAQ. CDR3: CASSLETGVRNEQFF. For the CDR3, the DNA is TGTGCCAGCAGCTTGGAGACAGGGGTCCGAAATGAGCAGTTCTTC.

A few counts support this clonotype. The chain employs TRBV20-1 and TRBJ1-1, with TRBD1 matching over 7 bases. Germline assignment: CDR1 DFQATT and CDR2 SNEGSKA (reference sequence). The CDR3 runs to 16 residues. J gave up 1 base and V 2 bases, and 10 bases lay outside the gene matches. CDR3 sequence reads: CSARRPGGIPNTEAFF. CDR3 DNA: TGCAGTGCTAGACGGCCAGGGGGAATACCGAACACTGAAGCTTTCTTT.

This clonotype was picked up a small number of times. This chain links TRBV12-3 or TRBV12-4 with TRBJ2-3, with 11 bases lining up with TRBD2. Losses at the gene ends were 7 bases for V and 1 base for J; bases not matched to a gene: 4. The CDR3 runs to 15 residues. CDR3 sequence: CASIRGLAGTDTQYF. The CDR3 DNA sequence: TGTGCCAGCATCCGGGGACTAGCGGGCACAGATACGCAGTATTTT.